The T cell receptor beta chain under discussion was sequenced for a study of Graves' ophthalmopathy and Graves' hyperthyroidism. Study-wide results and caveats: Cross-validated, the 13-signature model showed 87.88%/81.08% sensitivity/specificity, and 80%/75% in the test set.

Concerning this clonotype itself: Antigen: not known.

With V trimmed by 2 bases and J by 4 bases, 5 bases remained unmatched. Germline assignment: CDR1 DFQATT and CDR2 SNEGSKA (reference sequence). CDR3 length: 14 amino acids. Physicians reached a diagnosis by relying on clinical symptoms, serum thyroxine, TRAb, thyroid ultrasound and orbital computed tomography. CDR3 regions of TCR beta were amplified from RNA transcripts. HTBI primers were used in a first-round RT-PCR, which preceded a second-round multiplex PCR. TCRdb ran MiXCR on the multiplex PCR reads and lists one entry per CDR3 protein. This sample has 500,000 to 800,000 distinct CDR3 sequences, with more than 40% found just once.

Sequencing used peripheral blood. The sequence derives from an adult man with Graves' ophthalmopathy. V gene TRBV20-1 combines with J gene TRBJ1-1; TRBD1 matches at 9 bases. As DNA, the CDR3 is TGCAGTGCTAGACGACAGGGGGTGGGCACTGAAGCTTTCTTT. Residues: CSARRQGVGTEAFF.